These 6 T cell receptor beta chains originate from one sample sequenced in a study of OX40 agonist ivuxolimab in advanced cancers. Clones were sequenced by immunoSEQ multiplex PCR, and TCRdb holds only the in-frame ones, with some missing. The table records around 66,000 clones, roughly nine tenths of them present only once. This material consisted of CD4+ or CD8+ T cells sorted from blood, taken in a trial of the OX40 agonist ivuxolimab. These TCRs come from an adult with an advanced solid tumor such as melanoma, head and neck, liver or kidney cancer.

The genes are TRBV6-1 and TRBJ2-1; D is unclear. Trimming took off 3 bases at V and 10 bases at J, with 7 bases between the two ends. The germline CDR1 and CDR2 sequences are MNHNS and SASEGT. The CDR3 is made up of 11 amino acids. In DNA, the CDR3 is TGTGCCAGCAGTGATGTAACAGAGCAGTTCTTC. Translated, it gives CASSDVTEQFF.

The chain recombines TRBV7-2 with TRBJ1-1, with a possible D match to TRBD1 (5 bases). The germline V gene encodes CDR1 SGHTA and CDR2 FQGNSA. Trimming removed 5 bases at V and 7 bases at J, with 17 bases between. The CDR3 contains 14 residues. This CDR3 is CASSPGGGYFEAFF. CDR3 DNA: TGTGCCAGCAGCCCCGGGGGGGGGTATTTTGAAGCTTTCTTT.

V gene TRBV6-1 combines with J gene TRBJ1-1; possible D gene TRBD1, 5 bases. CDR3 length equals 13 residues. Germline CDR1 reads MNHNS; CDR2 reads SASEGT. V was shortened by 6 bases and J by 4 bases, with 12 bases between the two germline ends. CDR3 DNA: TGTGCCAGCAGAGAGGGACTATCCACTGAAGCTTTCTTT. Translation: CASREGLSTEAFF.

Here the CDR3 DNA reads TGCGCCAGCAGCTTTTCCGGTGCAACTAATGAAAAACTGTTTTTT. It is translated as CASSFSGATNEKLFF. V gene TRBV5-1 combines with J gene TRBJ1-4; D not resolved. The germline CDR1 and CDR2 sequences are SGHRS and YFSETQ. Trimming removed 2 bases from V and 0 bases from J, with 8 bases in between. CDR3 length equals 15 residues.

The chain couples TRBV19 to TRBJ2-4, with D possibly TRBD2 on 5 matching bases. The CDR3 extends over 14 amino acids. Germline V gene data show CDR1 as LNHDA and CDR2 as SQIVND (reference sequence). V lost 3 bases to trimming and J lost 0 bases, with 6 bases between them. The CDR3 reads CASSIEGAKNIQYF. The CDR3 DNA reads as TGTGCCAGTAGTATCGAGGGAGCCAAAAACATTCAGTACTTC.

The chain couples TRBV23-1 to TRBJ1-6; 8 bases agree with TRBD1. TRBV23-1 is flagged as an ORF with uncertain function. With 2 bases clipped from V and 1 base from J, the junction kept 7 bases outside the gene matches. This CDR3 comprises 18 residues. The CDR3 sequence is CASSQPSGGSSYNSPLHF. The CDR3 region has the DNA TGCGCCAGCAGTCAACCTTCAGGGGGCTCTTCCTATAATTCACCCCTCCACTTT.